This T cell receptor beta chain was recovered during a study of beta chain features in type 1 diabetes. What was sequenced were expressed TCRB transcripts, since all of the isolated RNA had been reverse transcribed. Data came from immunoSEQ multiplex PCR; TCRdb stores just in-frame clones and leaves some out. The sample lists a few hundred thousand clones, about 14% occurring once. The material sequenced was naive CD4+ T cells from blood. The receptor was derived from a man aged 25-45 years in good health.

The CDR3 loop reads CASSLASGAGSYEQYF. The CDR3 region has the DNA TGCGCCAGCAGCTTGGCTTCCGGGGCCGGTAGTTACGAGCAGTACTTC. V usage is TRBV5-1 and J usage is TRBJ2-7, with D perhaps assigned TRBD1 or TRBD2 (5 bases each). The germline CDR1 and CDR2 sequences are SGHRS and YFSETQ. This CDR3 is built from 16 residues. Trimming left V 0 bases short and J 4 bases short, with 17 bases between.